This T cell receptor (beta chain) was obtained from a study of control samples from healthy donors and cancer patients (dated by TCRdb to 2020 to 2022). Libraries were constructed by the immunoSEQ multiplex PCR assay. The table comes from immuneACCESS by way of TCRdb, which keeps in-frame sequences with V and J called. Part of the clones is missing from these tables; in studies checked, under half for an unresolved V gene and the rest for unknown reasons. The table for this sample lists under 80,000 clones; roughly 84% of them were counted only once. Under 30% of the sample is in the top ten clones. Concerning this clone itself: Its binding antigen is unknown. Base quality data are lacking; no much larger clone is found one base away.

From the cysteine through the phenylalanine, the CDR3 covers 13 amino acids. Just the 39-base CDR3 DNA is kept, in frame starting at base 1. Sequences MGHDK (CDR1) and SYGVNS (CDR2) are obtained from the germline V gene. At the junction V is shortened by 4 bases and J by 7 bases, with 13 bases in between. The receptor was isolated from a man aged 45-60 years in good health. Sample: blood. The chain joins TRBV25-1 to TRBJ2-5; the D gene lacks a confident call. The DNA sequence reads TGTGCCAGCAGTGTTGACGCTACGGGGACCCAGTACTTC. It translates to CASSVDATGTQYF.